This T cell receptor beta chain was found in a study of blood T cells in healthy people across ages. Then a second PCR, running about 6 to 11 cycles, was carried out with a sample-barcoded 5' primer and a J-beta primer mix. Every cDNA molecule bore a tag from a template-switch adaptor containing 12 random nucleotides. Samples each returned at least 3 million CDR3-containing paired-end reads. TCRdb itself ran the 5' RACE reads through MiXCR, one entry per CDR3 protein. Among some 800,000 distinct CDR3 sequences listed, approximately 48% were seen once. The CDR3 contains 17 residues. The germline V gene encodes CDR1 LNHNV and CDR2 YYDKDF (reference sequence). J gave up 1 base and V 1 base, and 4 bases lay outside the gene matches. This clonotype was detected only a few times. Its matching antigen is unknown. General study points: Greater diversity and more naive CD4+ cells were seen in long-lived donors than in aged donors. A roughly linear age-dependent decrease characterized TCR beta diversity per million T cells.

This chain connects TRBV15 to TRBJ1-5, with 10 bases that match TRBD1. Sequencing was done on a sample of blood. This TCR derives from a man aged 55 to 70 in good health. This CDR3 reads CATSRGGTGASNQPQHF. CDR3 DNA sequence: TGTGCCACCAGCAGAGGCGGGACAGGGGCCAGCAATCAGCCCCAGCATTTT.